This note documents a single T cell receptor beta chain sequence. What it binds is unknown. From germline, CDR1 is SGHTA and CDR2 FQGNSA. The J segment lost 2 bases and the V segment lost 8 bases, leaving 6 bases of the junction unmatched. The CDR3 contains 14 residues. TCRdb's table, derived via immunoSEQ multiplex PCR, lists solely in-frame clones and lacks some. The data hold 20,000 or so clones, with roughly 86% observed a single time. This record comes from a study of T cell responses to AZD1222 COVID-19 vaccine. Study-wide results and caveats: Nearly half of the spike-specific TCRs reportedly recognize variant regions that carry no mutations. Repertoires were obtained only post-peak T cell response.

Here the sequenced sample was peripheral blood, taken 28 days after the second AZD1222 dose. The chain recombines TRBV7-2 with TRBJ2-5; 9 bases match TRBD2. The clonotype originates from an adult who received the AZD1222 COVID-19 vaccine. CDR3 region: CASGRTSVQETQYF. The CDR3 DNA reads TGTGCCAGCGGAAGGACTAGCGTACAAGAGACCCAGTACTTC. Based on the CDR3 plus reference TRBV7-2 and TRBJ2-5, the full variable domain is GAGVSQSPSNKVTEKGKDVELRCDPISGHTALYWYRQSLGQGLEFLIYFQGNSAPDKSGLPSDRFSAERTGGSVSTLTIQRTQQEDSAVYLCASGRTSVQETQYFGPGTRLLVL.